This is a list of T cell receptor beta chains from one sample in a study of human T cells and chemical hapten exposure. From the RACE reads, TCRdb called clonotypes with MiXCR, one entry per CDR3 protein. Of 280,000 or so distinct CDR3 sequences in the sample, roughly 7.7% were seen once. Sequenced material: whole blood, taken in connection with sensitization to the hapten diphenylcyclopropenone (DPC). Receptors were obtained from a man aged 18-30 years with alopecia areata. Some clones in this sample may be carry-over from other donors' samples. The CDR3 runs from the conserved cysteine through the conserved F or W. Each record gives: CDR3 length, J gene, V gene, D gene, clone size, CDR3 protein, CDR3 DNA. D genes are given only for firm matches. Some rows have no size entry. The others give once, few or many, or a class for an expanded clone.

len: 15; j_gene: TRBJ2-7; v_gene: TRBV7-2; d_gene: TRBD1; abundance: many; CDR3aa: CASTLRDSGPYEQYF; CDR3nt: TGTGCCAGCACCTTAAGGGACAGTGGCCCCTACGAGCAGTACTTC
len: 13; j_gene: TRBJ1-4; v_gene: TRBV5-1; d_gene: -; abundance: -; CDR3aa: CASSQTFGEKLFF; CDR3nt: TGCGCCAGCAGCCAGACTTTCGGAGAAAAACTGTTTTTT
len: 17; j_gene: TRBJ1-5; v_gene: TRBV10-3; d_gene: -; abundance: many; CDR3aa: CAISEGSHRDSNQPQHF; CDR3nt: TGTGCCATCAGTGAGGGGAGCCATAGGGATAGCAATCAGCCCCAGCATTTT
len: 14; j_gene: TRBJ1-4; v_gene: TRBV14; d_gene: -; abundance: few; CDR3aa: CASSQAWSNEKLFF; CDR3nt: TGTGCCAGCAGCCAAGCCTGGTCAAATGAAAAACTGTTTTTT
len: 15; j_gene: TRBJ2-3; v_gene: TRBV29-1; d_gene: TRBD1; abundance: many; CDR3aa: CSVDGGQGSSDTQYF; CDR3nt: TGCAGCGTCGATGGTGGACAGGGAAGTTCGGATACGCAGTATTTT
len: 16; j_gene: TRBJ1-6; v_gene: TRBV6-2/TRBV6-3; d_gene: -; abundance: few; CDR3aa: CASSESYSSYNSPLHF; CDR3nt: TGTGCCAGCAGTGAGAGCTACAGCTCCTATAATTCACCCCTCCACTTT
len: 13; j_gene: TRBJ1-1; v_gene: TRBV7-3; d_gene: -; abundance: many; CDR3aa: CDSSQGFVTEAFF; CDR3nt: TGTGACAGCAGCCAGGGTTTCGTCACTGAAGCTTTCTTT
len: 15; j_gene: TRBJ2-3; v_gene: TRBV28; d_gene: -; abundance: -; CDR3aa: CASSLTVTGTDTQYF; CDR3nt: TGTGCCAGCAGTCTAACCGTAACAGGCACAGATACGCAGTATTTT
len: 14; j_gene: TRBJ2-7; v_gene: TRBV12-3/TRBV12-4; d_gene: -; abundance: many; CDR3aa: CASSLTGNPYEQYF; CDR3nt: TGTGCCAGCAGTTTAACAGGGAATCCCTACGAGCAGTACTTC
len: 14; j_gene: TRBJ1-5; v_gene: TRBV7-2; d_gene: -; abundance: -; CDR3aa: CASSLSPERQPQHF; CDR3nt: TGTGCCAGCAGCTTATCACCCGAACGGCAGCCCCAGCATTTT
len: 17; j_gene: TRBJ2-2; v_gene: TRBV12-3/TRBV12-4; d_gene: TRBD1; abundance: few; CDR3aa: CASSSWTGPTNTGELFF; CDR3nt: TGTGCCAGCAGTTCCTGGACAGGCCCAACGAACACCGGGGAGCTGTTTTTT
len: 14; j_gene: TRBJ2-3; v_gene: TRBV5-1; d_gene: -; abundance: few; CDR3aa: CASSPSDPTDTQYF; CDR3nt: TGCGCCAGCAGCCCTAGCGACCCCACAGATACGCAGTATTTT
len: 19; j_gene: TRBJ2-2; v_gene: TRBV18; d_gene: -; abundance: few; CDR3aa: CASSLLIRAISANTGELFF; CDR3nt: TGTGCCAGCTCGCTACTTATCAGGGCTATCAGCGCGAACACCGGGGAGCTGTTTTTT
len: 17; j_gene: TRBJ1-3; v_gene: TRBV6-5; d_gene: -; abundance: few; CDR3aa: CASSYSGKGTSGNTIYF; CDR3nt: TGTGCCAGCAGTTACTCCGGGAAGGGTACATCTGGAAACACCATATATTTT
len: 15; j_gene: TRBJ2-3; v_gene: TRBV6-2/TRBV6-3; d_gene: TRBD1; abundance: many; CDR3aa: CASPLETGGADTQYF; CDR3nt: TGTGCCAGCCCCTTAGAGACAGGGGGCGCAGATACGCAGTATTTT
len: 13; j_gene: TRBJ1-1; v_gene: TRBV9; d_gene: -; abundance: -; CDR3aa: CASSVTFQSLAFF; CDR3nt: TGTGCCAGCAGCGTAACTTTTCAGAGTTTGGCTTTCTTT
len: 11; j_gene: TRBJ2-7; v_gene: TRBV4-2; d_gene: -; abundance: -; CDR3aa: CASSQEDEQYF; CDR3nt: TGTGCCAGCAGCCAAGAGGACGAGCAGTACTTC
len: 10; j_gene: TRBJ1-2; v_gene: TRBV28; d_gene: -; abundance: -; CDR3aa: CASSSMGYTF; CDR3nt: TGTGCCAGCAGTTCCATGGGCTACACCTTC
len: 13; j_gene: TRBJ1-1; v_gene: TRBV20-1; d_gene: TRBD1; abundance: few; CDR3aa: CSAWDRGNTEAFF; CDR3nt: TGCAGTGCTTGGGACAGGGGGAACACTGAAGCTTTCTTT